This T cell receptor beta chain was profiled in a study of yellow fever vaccine responses in identical twins (dated by TCRdb to the late 2010s). Some background on the complete study: In identical twins, the study followed T cell clones that responded to the vaccine with precision.

Libraries were made using RT-PCR. Sequencing used an Illumina HiSeq 2500. TCRdb took the public reads, trimmed them with fastp at Q25, ran MiXCR for clone calling and kept in-frame beta chains. Each CDR3 protein gets just one entry, which takes the most common genes and DNA from the rows behind it. The sample has roughly 36,000 distinct CDR3 sequences on record, less than 70% of them singletons. The ten largest clonotypes hold about 4.5% of the sample. Of note for this clonotype: The antigen it recognizes is unknown. Per-nucleotide qualities are absent, and no much larger clonotype sits a single base away.

Overall study outcomes, separate from this receptor: The T cell response to vaccination in identical twins was reported by the authors to appear partly convergent and partly personalized.

Source: T cells from blood (PBMCs), unsorted or a sorted subset (not recorded which), taken before or after yellow fever vaccination (not recorded which). This receptor was identified in a woman between 18 and 30 years old who received the yellow fever vaccine. Donor details come from another sample of the same person, matched by shared clones.

The DNA sequence follows: TGTGCCAGCAGCCCGCGGGACCTTCAGTACTTC. This encodes CASSPRDLQYF. The rearrangement joined TRBV7-9 to TRBJ2-5; the D segment could be TRBD2, given 6 matching bases. Deletion took 5 bases off V and 11 bases off J, with a span of 12 bases between the germline ends. Its CDR3 holds 11 amino acids, cysteine through phenylalanine. The read is trimmed to its CDR3 DNA, 33 bases read in frame from base 1. The germline V gene (reference sequence) gives CDR1 as SEHNR and CDR2 as FQNEAQ.